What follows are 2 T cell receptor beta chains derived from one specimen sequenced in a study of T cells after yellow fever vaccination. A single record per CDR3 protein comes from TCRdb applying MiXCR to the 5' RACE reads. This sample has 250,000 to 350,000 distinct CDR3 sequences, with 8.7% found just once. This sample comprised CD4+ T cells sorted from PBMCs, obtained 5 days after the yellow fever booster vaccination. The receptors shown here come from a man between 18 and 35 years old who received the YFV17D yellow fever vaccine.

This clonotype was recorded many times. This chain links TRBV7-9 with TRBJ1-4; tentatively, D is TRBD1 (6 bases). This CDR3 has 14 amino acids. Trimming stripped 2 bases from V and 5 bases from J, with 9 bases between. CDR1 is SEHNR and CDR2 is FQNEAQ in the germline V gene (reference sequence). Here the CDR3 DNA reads TGTGCCAGCAGCTTAAGACAGGCAAATGAAAAACTGTTTTTT. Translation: CASSLRQANEKLFF. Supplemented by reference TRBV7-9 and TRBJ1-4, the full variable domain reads DTGVSQNPRHKITKRGQNVTFRCDPISEHNRLYWYRQTLGQGPEFLTYFQNEAQLEKSRLLSDRFSAERPKGSFSTLEIQRTEQGDSAMYLCASSLRQANEKLFFGSGTQLSVL.

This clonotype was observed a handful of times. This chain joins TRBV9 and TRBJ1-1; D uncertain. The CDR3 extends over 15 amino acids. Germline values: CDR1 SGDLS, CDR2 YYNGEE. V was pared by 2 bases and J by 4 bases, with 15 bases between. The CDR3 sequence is CASSVEPNGVTEAFF. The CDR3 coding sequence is TGTGCCAGCAGCGTGGAGCCCAATGGGGTCACTGAAGCTTTCTTT.